A single sample gave rise to the 3 T cell receptor beta chains below, sequenced in a study of T cell clonotyping in hematopoietic cell transplantation. Profiling relied on immunoSEQ multiplex PCR, and the TCRdb table lists in-frame clones only, not all of them. The data show about 36,000 clones, roughly 94% seen once. The time point is: recipient sample about 28 days before transplant, after cytoreduction. This sample comprised peripheral blood mononuclear cells, obtained before stem cell transplant. These receptors were taken from a man aged 35-49 years with chronic myeloid leukemia. Some clones in this sample may be carry-over from other donors' samples.

The chain joins TRBV9 to TRBJ2-2, with D unresolved. CDR1 SGDLS and CDR2 YYNGEE come from the germline V gene. This CDR3 region has 15 residues. Deletions cut 3 bases from V and 5 bases from J, with 14 bases between. CDR3 sequence (DNA): TGTGCCAGCAGCGCGATTCGGGCTCAAACCGGGGAGCTGTTTTTT. This sequence encodes CASSAIRAQTGELFF. Drawing the rest from reference TRBV9 and TRBJ2-2, the complete variable domain is DSGVTQTPKHLITATGQRVTLRCSPRSGDLSVYWYQQSLDQGLQFLIQYYNGEERAKGNILERFSAQQFPDLHSELNLSSLELGDSALYFCASSAIRAQTGELFFGEGSRLTVL.

The V call is TRBV18, the J call TRBJ2-5, with D perhaps TRBD1 or TRBD2 (5 bases each). Trimming left V 3 bases short and J 1 base short, with 6 bases between. The germline V gene encodes CDR1 KGHSH and CDR2 LQKENI. This CDR3 spans 13 amino acids. CDR3 in amino acids: CASSPGAQETQYF. CDR3 nucleotides: TGTGCCAGCTCACCCGGGGCCCAAGAGACCCAGTACTTC.

V and J are TRBV14 and TRBJ2-2, with unresolved D. This CDR3 comprises 11 residues. Germline-derived CDR1 and CDR2 are SGHDN and FVKESK. Deletions cut 1 base from V and 6 bases from J, with 0 bases between. CDR3 sequence reads: CASSQAGELFF. CDR3 nucleotide sequence: TGTGCCAGCAGCCAAGCCGGGGAGCTGTTTTTT.